This T cell receptor beta chain came from a study of cytomegalovirus exposure and HLA in healthy donors. Points on this clone: The antigen is not known.

Findings and limits, study-wide: Across donors, presence/absence analyses took sequencing depth to be roughly uniform.

13 Jbeta primers and 60 Vbeta primers were used for the PCR. Some clones are missing from TCRdb's copy, which holds only in-frame ones; the method was immunoSEQ multiplex PCR. The sample includes 100,000 to 150,000 clones, 80% seen only once; the top ten take around 8.9%. This TCR was sampled from a man in his thirties or forties in good health and CMV-seropositive. The specimen was PBMCs.

CDR3 sequence: CASSLKGQGAIYEQYF. Here the CDR3 DNA reads TGCGCCAGCAGCTTAAAGGGACAGGGGGCCATCTACGAGCAGTACTTC. J is TRBJ2-7 and V is TRBV5-1; 12 bases line up with TRBD1. CDR3 length: 16 residues. CDR1 is SGHRS and CDR2 is YFSETQ in the germline V gene. Losses at the gene ends were 2 bases for V and 3 bases for J; bases not matched to a gene: 6. Supplemented by reference TRBV5-1 and TRBJ2-7, the full variable domain reads KAGVTQTPRYLIKTRGQQVTLSCSPISGHRSVSWYQQTPGQGLQFLFEYFSETQRNKGNFPGRFSGRQFSNSRSEMNVSTLELGDSALYLCASSLKGQGAIYEQYFGPGTRLTVT.